This T cell receptor beta chain was found in a study of identical twins. Deletions cut 0 bases from V and 1 base from J, with 9 bases between. Per the germline V gene, CDR1 is SGHRS and CDR2 is YFSETQ. This CDR3 region has 15 residues. From the 5' RACE reads, TCRdb called clonotypes with MiXCR, one entry per CDR3 protein. The table records 200,000 to 250,000 distinct CDR3 sequences, over 9.5% of them present only once. General study results and limits: Within monozygotic twins, out-of-frame TCR alpha sharing was underestimated by the models.

This clonotype was picked up many times. Its specificity is unknown. The clonotype originates from a man aged 45 to 65 in good health. The sample taken for sequencing was memory T cells sorted from blood. The rearrangement joins TRBV5-1 to TRBJ2-3; D is unresolved. CDR3 DNA: TGCGCCAGCAGCTTGGCCATTAGGGGCACAGATACGCAGTATTTT. Amino acid sequence: CASSLAIRGTDTQYF.